This TCR beta chain was found in a study of early T cells in non-severe SARS-CoV-2 infection. Study-wide context: Sequencing used unsorted whole-blood bulk RNA, so chains lack pairing.

The germline CDR1 and CDR2 sequences are SSHAT and FNYEAQ (reference sequence). The CDR3 is 15 amino acids. Notes on the study in general: There was a bias toward anti-spike CD8 responses in VDJdb matching, which missed private and CD4 specificities.

This clonotype was counted between two and nine times. Antigen: not known. One junction end does not reproduce the germline sequence, and a read error may be involved. Individual cDNA molecules received unique molecular identifiers during library preparation. TCRdb redid the calling of the 5' RACE reads with MiXCR, one entry per CDR3 protein. Seen here are about 23,000 distinct CDR3 sequences, roughly 4.7% observed once, and the top ten hold approximately 4.3%. The origin of this receptor is an adult who was a healthcare worker with PCR-confirmed SARS-CoV-2 infection or an uninfected control (not recorded which). Sequenced: whole blood. This rearrangement joins TRBV7-7 to TRBJ2-2, with 9 bases identical to TRBD1. CDR3 coding DNA: TGTGCTAGCAGCCCAACAGGGGGCAACACCGGGGAGCTGTTTTTT. Amino acid sequence: CASSPTGGNTGELFF.